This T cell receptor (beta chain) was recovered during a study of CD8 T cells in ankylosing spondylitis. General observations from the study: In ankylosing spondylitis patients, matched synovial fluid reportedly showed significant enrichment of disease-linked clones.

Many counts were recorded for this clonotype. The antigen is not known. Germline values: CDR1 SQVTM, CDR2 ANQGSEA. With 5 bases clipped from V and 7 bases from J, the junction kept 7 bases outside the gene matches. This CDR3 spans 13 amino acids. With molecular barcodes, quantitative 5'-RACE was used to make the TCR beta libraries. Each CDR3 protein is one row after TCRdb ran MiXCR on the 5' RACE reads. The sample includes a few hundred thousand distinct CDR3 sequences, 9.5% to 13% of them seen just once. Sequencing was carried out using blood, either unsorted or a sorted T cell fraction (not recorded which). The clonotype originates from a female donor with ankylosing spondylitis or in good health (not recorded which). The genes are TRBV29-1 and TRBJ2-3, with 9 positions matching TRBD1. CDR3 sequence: CSVSDRGAHTQYF. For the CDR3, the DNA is TGCAGCGTTTCGGACAGGGGAGCTCATACGCAGTATTTT.